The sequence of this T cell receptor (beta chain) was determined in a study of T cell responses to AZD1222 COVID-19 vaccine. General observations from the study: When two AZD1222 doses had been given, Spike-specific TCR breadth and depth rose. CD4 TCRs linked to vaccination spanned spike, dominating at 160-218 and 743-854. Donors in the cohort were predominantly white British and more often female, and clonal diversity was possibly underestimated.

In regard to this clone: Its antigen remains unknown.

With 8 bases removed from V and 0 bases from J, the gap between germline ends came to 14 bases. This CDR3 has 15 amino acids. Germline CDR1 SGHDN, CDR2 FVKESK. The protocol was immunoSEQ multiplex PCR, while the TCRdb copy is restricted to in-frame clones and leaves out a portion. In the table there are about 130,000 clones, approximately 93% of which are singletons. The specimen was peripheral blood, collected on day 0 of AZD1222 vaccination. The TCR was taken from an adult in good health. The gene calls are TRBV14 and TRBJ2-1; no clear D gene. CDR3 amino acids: CASAIWDVSYNEQFF. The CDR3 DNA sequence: TGTGCCAGCGCTATTTGGGATGTCTCCTACAATGAGCAGTTCTTC.